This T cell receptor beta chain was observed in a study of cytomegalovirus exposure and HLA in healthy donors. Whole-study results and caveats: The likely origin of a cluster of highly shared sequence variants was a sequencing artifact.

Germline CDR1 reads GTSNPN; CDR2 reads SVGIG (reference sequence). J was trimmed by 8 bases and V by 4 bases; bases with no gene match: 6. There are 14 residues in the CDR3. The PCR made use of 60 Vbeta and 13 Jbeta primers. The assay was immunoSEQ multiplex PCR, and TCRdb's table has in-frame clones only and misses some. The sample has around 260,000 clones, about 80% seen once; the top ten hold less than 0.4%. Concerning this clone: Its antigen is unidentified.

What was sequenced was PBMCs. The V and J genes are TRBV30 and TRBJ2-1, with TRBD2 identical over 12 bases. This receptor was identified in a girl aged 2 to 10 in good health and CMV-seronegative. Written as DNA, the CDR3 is TGTGCCTGGACCCCTAGCGGGAGGGTATATGAGCAGTTCTTC. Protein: CAWTPSGRVYEQFF. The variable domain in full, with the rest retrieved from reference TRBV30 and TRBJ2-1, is SQTIHQWPATLVQPVGSPLSLECTVEGTSNPNLYWYRQAAGRGLQLLFYSVGIGQISSEVPQNLSASRPQDRQFILSSKKLLLSDSGFYLCAWTPSGRVYEQFFGPGTRLTVL.